The clone carrying this T cell receptor beta chain was counted only a few times. The CDR3 loop spans 15 amino acids. Between the trimmed V and J ends, which lost 4 bases and 2 bases, there was a span of 13 bases. Germline CDR1 is LNHDA and CDR2 is SQIVND (reference sequence). This entry belongs to a study of blood T cell repertoires in COVID-19. Study background: The United States, Italy and Spain supplied acute and convalescent COVID-19 samples.

Here immunoSEQ multiplex PCR was the method, and the copy in TCRdb shows in-frame clones only, minus some. The table shows 55,000 to 85,000 clones, with around 86% occurring only once. J is TRBJ2-3 and V is TRBV19; D possibly corresponds to TRBD2 (6 bases). The TCR was taken from a woman aged 18-29 years with acute or convalescent COVID-19. Sequencing was carried out using peripheral blood. This CDR3 is CASSTRVADTDTQYF. CDR3 nucleotides: TGTGCCAGTAGTACACGGGTAGCGGACACAGATACGCAGTATTTT. The full variable domain, in which reference TRBV19 and TRBJ2-3 provide the parts outside the CDR3, is DGGITQSPKYLFRKEGQNVTLSCEQNLNHDAMYWYRQDPGQGLRLIYYSQIVNDFQKGDIAEGYSVSREKKESFPLTVTSAQKNPTAFYLCASSTRVADTDTQYFGPGTRLTVL.